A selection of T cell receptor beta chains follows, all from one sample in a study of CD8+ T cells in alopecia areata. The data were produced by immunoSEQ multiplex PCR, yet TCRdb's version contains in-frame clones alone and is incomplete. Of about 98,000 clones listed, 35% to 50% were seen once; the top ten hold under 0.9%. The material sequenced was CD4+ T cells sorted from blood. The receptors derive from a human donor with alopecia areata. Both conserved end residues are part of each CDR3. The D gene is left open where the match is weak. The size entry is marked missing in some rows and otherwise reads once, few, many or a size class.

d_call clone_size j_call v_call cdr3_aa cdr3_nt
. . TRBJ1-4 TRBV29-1 CSVLNLAASTNEKLFF TGCAGCGTACTAAATCTCGCGGCCTCAACTAATGAAAAACTGTTTTTT
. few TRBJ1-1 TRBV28 CASTHIRGGTEAFF TGTGCCAGCACACACATTCGGGGGGGCACTGAAGCTTTCTTT
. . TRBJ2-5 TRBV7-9 CASSLKETQYF TGTGCCAGCAGCTTAAAAGAGACCCAGTACTTC
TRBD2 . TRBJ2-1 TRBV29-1 CSVVGRATNEQFF TGCAGCGTTGTCGGGAGGGCGACCAATGAGCAGTTCTTC
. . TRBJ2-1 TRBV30 CAWRLDGEQFF TGTGCCTGGAGACTAGACGGTGAGCAGTTCTTC
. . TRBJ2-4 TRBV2 CASSSDISGNIQYF TGTGCCAGCAGCTCGGACATCTCGGGAAACATTCAGTACTTC
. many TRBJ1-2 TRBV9 CASSAESRGGYTF TGTGCCAGCAGCGCCGAGTCCCGGGGTGGCTACACCTTC
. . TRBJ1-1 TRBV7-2 CASSLRYTEAFF TGTGCCAGCAGCTTGAGGTACACTGAAGCTTTCTTT
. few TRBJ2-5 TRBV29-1 CSVGGHLQETQYF TGCAGCGTTGGGGGACACCTCCAAGAGACCCAGTACTTC
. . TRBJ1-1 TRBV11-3 CASSSSPNTEAFF TGTGCCAGCAGCTCCAGCCCGAACACTGAAGCTTTCTTT
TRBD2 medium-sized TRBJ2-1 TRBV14 CASSQGRLAGANEQFF TGTGCCAGCAGCCAAGGAAGACTAGCGGGAGCCAATGAGCAGTTCTTC
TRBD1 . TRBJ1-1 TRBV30 CAWSRTGGYFGTEAFF TGTGCCTGGAGCAGGACAGGGGGCTATTTCGGCACTGAAGCTTTCTTT
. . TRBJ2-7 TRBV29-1 CSVRPTGTYEQYF TGCAGCGTTAGGCCGACGGGAACCTACGAGCAGTACTTC
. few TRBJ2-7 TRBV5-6 CASSLVDHEQYF TGTGCCAGCAGCTTGGTGGACCACGAGCAGTACTTC
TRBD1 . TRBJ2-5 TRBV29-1 CSVQGAGETQYF TGCAGCGTACAGGGGGCCGGGGAGACCCAGTACTTC
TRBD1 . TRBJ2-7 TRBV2 CASRGQVNSYEQYF TGTGCCAGCAGGGGACAGGTTAACTCCTACGAGCAGTACTTC
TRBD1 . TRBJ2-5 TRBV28 CASSAGTGGQETQYF TGTGCCAGCAGTGCCGGGACAGGGGGGCAAGAGACCCAGTACTTC
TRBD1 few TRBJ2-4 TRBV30 CAWNPMTGKNIQYF TGTGCCTGGAACCCCATGACAGGGAAAAACATTCAGTACTTC
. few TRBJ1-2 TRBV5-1 CASSLETGRSYGYTF TGCGCCAGCAGCTTGGAGACGGGGCGCAGCTATGGCTACACCTTC
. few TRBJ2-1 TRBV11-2 CASSLRGGPYNEQFF TGTGCCAGCAGCTTAAGGGGCGGACCCTACAATGAGCAGTTCTTC
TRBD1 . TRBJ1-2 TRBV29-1 CSARTGAYGYTF TGCAGCGCCAGGACAGGGGCCTATGGCTACACCTTC
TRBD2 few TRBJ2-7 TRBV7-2 CASSKLAVISYEQYF TGTGCCAGCAGCAAACTAGCGGTTATCAGCTACGAGCAGTACTTC
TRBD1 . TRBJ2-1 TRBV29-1 CSVERTGANEQFF TGCAGCGTTGAAAGGACAGGGGCCAATGAGCAGTTCTTC
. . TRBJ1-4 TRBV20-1 CSARDNEKLFF TGCAGTGCTAGAGATAACGAAAAACTGTTTTTT
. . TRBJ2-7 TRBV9 CASSPRDSGLYEQYF TGTGCCAGCAGCCCCCGTGATAGCGGACTGTACGAGCAGTACTTC
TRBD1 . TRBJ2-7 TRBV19 CATAGTGYSYEQYF TGTGCCACCGCAGGGACAGGGTATTCCTACGAGCAGTACTTC
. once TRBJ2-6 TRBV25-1 CASSDLGISGANVLTF TGTGCCAGCAGTGATTTGGGTATCTCTGGGGCCAACGTCCTGACTTTC
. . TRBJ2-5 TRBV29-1 CSVDGAETQYF TGCAGCGTTGACGGGGCTGAGACCCAGTACTTC
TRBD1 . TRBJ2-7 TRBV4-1 CASRDRAKGVYEQYF TGCGCCAGCAGGGACAGGGCGAAAGGGGTTTACGAGCAGTACTTC
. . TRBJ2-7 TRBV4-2 CASGSPSLAEQYF TGTGCCAGCGGAAGTCCAAGCCTCGCCGAGCAGTACTTC
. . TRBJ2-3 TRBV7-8 CASSSQRVPSTDTQYF TGTGCCAGCAGCTCCCAGCGGGTCCCTAGCACAGATACGCAGTATTTT
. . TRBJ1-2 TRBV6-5 CASSRGVRGGNGYTF TGTGCCAGCAGTAGGGGCGTCCGAGGTGGTAATGGCTACACCTTC
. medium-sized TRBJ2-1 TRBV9 CASNSGPKGREQFF TGTGCCAGCAACTCCGGGCCTAAAGGTCGTGAGCAGTTCTTC
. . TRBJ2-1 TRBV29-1 CSVNKLRSEQFF TGCAGCGTCAATAAGTTAAGGTCAGAGCAGTTCTTC
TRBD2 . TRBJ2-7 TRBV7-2 CASSLALAGLYEQYF TGTGCCAGCAGCTTAGCACTAGCGGGACTCTACGAGCAGTACTTC